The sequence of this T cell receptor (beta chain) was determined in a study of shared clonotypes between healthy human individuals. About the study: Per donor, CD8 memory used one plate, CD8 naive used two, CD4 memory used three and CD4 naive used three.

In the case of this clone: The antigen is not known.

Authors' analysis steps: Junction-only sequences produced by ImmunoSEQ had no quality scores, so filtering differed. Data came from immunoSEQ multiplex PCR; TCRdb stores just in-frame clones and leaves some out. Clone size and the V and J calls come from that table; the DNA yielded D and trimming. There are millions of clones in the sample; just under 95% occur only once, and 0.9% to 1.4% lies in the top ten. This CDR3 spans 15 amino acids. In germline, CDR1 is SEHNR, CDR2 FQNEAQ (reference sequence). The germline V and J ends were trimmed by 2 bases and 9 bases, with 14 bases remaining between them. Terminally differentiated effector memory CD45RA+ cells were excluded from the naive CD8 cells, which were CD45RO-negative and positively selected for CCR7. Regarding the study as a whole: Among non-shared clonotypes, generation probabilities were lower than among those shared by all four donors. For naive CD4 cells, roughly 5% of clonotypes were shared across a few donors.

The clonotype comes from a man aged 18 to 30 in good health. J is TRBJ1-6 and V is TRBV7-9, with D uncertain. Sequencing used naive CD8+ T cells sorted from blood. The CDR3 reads CASSLSVQAGSPLHF. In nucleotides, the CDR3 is TGTGCCAGCAGCTTATCGGTCCAAGCAGGTTCACCCCTCCACTTT.